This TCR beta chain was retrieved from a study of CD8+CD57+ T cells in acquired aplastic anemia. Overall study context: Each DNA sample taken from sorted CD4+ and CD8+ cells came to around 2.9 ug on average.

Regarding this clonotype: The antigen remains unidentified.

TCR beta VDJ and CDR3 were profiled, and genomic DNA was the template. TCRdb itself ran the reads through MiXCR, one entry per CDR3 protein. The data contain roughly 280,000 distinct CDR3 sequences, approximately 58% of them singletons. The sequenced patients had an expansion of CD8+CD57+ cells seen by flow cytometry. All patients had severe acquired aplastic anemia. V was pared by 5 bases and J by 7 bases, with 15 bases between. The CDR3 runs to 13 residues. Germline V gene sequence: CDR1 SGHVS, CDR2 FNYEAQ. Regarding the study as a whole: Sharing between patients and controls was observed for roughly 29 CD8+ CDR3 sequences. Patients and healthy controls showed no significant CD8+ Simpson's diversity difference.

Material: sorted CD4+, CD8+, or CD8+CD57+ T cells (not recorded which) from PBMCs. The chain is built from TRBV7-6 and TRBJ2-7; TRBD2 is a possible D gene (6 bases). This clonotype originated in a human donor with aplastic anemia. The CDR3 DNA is TGTGCCAGCAGCCGGGACTCCCTGGGGGAGCAGTACTTC. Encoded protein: CASSRDSLGEQYF.